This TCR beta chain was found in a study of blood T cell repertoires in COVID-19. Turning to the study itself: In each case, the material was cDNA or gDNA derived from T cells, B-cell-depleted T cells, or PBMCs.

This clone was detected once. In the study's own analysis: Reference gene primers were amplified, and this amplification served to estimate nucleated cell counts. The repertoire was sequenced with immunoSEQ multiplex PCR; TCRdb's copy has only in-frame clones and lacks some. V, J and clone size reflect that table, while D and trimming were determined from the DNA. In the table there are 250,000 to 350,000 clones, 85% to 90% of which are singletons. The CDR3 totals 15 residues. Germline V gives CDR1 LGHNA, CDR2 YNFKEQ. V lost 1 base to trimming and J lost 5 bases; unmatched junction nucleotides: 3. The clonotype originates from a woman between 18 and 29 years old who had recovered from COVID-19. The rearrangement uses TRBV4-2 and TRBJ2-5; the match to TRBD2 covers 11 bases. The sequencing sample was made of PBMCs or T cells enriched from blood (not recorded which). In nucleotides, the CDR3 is TGTGCCAGCAGCCAAGTAGCGGGGGGGGTGGAGACCCAGTACTTC. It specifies CASSQVAGGVETQYF.